This T cell receptor (beta chain) stems from a study of cytotoxic CD8 clonotypes in ibrutinib-treated CLL. Across the whole study: Collecting the response samples happened after a median around twelve months of treatment, with a range of 6 to 36. Study observations and caveats: Baseline-level clonality went beyond age-matched healthy donors and moved in step with circulating CD8+ T-cell counts. Ibrutinib response saw clonality rise, and progression saw it return toward baseline.

The ends were cut back, 4 bases at V and 5 bases at J, with 18 bases in the middle. The CDR3 consists of 16 residues. CDR1 SGHNT and CDR2 YENEEA come from the germline V gene. TCRdb's table, derived via immunoSEQ multiplex PCR, lists solely in-frame clones and lacks some. The sample includes 45,000 to 70,000 clones, 45% to 70% seen only once; the top ten take about a fifth. Note on this clone: Antigen specificity is unknown.

Genomic DNA for TCR beta libraries, 2 to 2.5 micrograms, came from cryopreserved PBMCs. The chain couples TRBV11-3 to TRBJ2-1; tentatively, D is TRBD2 (6 bases). The source of this sequence is a human donor with chronic lymphocytic leukemia. The material was PBMCs, obtained after 24 months of ibrutinib treatment. In DNA form, the CDR3 reads TGTGCCAGCAGCTACACTTTGACGGGAGATAACAATGAGCAGTTCTTC. It yields the protein CASSYTLTGDNNEQFF.